The entry below gives a single T cell receptor beta chain sequence along with its context. Its cognate antigen is unknown. The record originates from a study of T cell repertoires in cytomegalovirus infection. For the study at large: CMV infection plus the matching HLA type was flagged by public TCR beta signatures.

MiXCR was run by TCRdb on the reads, yielding one entry per CDR3 protein. The sample records around 300,000 distinct CDR3 sequences, around 20% being singletons. Germline-derived CDR1 and CDR2 are MGHRA and YSYEKL. The V segment lost 6 bases and the J segment 4 bases; nucleotides outside the gene matches: 7. There are 15 residues in the CDR3. Broader study findings: Cumulative public TCR beta family frequency identified CMV carriers with the relevant HLA.

This receptor was obtained from a human donor in good health (CMV status not recorded). Some clones in this sample may be carry-over from other donors' samples. The sample consisted of cultured PBMCs, taken from culture after CMV antigen stimulation. This chain connects TRBV4-1 to TRBJ2-5; TRBD2 matches at 11 bases. The CDR3 spells CASRLAGGPRETQYF. CDR3 nucleotides: TGCGCCAGCAGGTTAGCGGGAGGGCCGCGAGAGACCCAGTACTTC.